The clone carrying this TCR beta chain occurred once. This entry is derived from a study of blood T cell repertoires in COVID-19. Study in general: COVID-19 samples collected from the United States, Italy and Spain covered acute and convalescent phases. PBMCs, B-cell-depleted T cells, or T cells provided the cDNA or gDNA that made up the material.

Seattle enrolled patients during active infection and tracked them longitudinally. TCRdb keeps only in-frame clones here, not all; method: immunoSEQ multiplex PCR. This sample has roughly 400,000 clones, with approximately 87% found just once. Per germline, CDR1 MNHNS and CDR2 SASEGT. This CDR3 region has 16 residues. V shed 2 bases and J shed 4 bases, with 12 bases lying between them. The sample was peripheral blood. This receptor was taken from a woman in her sixties or seventies with COVID-19, enrolled during active disease. V gene TRBV6-1 combines with J gene TRBJ2-6; D not resolved. The CDR3: CASSESRPPGANVLTF. CDR3 bases: TGTGCCAGCAGTGAATCGAGGCCGCCGGGGGCCAACGTCCTGACTTTC.